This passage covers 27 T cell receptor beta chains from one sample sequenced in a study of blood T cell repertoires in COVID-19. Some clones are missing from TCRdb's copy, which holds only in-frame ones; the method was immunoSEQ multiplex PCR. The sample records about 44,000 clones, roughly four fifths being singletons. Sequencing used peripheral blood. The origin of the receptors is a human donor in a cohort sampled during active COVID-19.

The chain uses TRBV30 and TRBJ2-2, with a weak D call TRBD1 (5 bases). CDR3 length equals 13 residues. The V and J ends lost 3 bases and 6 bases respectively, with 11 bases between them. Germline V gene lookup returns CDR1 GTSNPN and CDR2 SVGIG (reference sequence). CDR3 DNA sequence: TGTGCCTGGAGAGCCCCAGGGCCCGGGGAGCTGTTTTTT. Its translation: CAWRAPGPGELFF. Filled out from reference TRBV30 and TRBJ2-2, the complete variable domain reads SQTIHQWPATLVQPVGSPLSLECTVEGTSNPNLYWYRQAAGRGLQLLFYSVGIGQISSEVPQNLSASRPQDRQFILSSKKLLLSDSGFYLCAWRAPGPGELFFGEGSRLTVL.

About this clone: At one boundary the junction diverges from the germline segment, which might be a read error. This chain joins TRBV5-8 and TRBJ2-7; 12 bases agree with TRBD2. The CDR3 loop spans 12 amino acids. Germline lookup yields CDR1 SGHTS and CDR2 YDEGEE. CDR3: CASSRGLAGMDF. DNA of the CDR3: TGTGCCAGCAGCCGAGGACTAGCGGGGATGGACTTC. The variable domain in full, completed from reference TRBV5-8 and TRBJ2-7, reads EAGVTQSPTHLIKTRGQQATLRCSPISGHTSVYWYQQALGLGLQFLLWYDEGEERNRGNFPPRFSGRQFPNYSSELNVNALELEDSALYLCASSRGLAGMDFGPGTRLTVT.

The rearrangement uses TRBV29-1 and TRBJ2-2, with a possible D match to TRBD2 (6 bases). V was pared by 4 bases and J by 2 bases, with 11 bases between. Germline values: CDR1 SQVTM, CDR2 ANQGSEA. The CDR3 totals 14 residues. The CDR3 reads CSVGAGGNTGELFF. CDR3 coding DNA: TGCAGCGTTGGGGCCGGGGGAAACACCGGGGAGCTGTTTTTT.

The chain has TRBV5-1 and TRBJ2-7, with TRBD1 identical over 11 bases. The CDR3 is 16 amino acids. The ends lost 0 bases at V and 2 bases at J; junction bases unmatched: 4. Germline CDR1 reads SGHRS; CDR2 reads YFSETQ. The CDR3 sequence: CASSLAPGQGAYEQYF. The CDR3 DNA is TGCGCCAGCAGCTTGGCCCCGGGACAGGGGGCCTACGAGCAGTACTTC.

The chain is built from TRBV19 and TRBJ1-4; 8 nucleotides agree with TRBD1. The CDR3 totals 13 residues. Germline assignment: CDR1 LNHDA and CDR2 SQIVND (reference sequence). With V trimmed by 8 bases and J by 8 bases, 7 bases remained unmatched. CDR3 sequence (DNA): TGTGCCAGTGCGCTTCGGACAGGGGAAAAACTGTTTTTT. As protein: CASALRTGEKLFF.

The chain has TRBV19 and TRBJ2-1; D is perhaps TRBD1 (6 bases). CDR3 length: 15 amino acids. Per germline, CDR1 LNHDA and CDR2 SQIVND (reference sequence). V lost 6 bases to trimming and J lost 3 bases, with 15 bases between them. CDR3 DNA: TGTGCCAGTAGAGACAGGAGAAAGGGCTACAATGAGCAGTTCTTC. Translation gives CASRDRRKGYNEQFF.

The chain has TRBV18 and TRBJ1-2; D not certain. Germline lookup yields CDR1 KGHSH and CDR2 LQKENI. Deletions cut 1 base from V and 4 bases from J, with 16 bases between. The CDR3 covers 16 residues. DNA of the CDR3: TGTGCCAGCTCACCACTAGTAGCCGCCACGGGCTATGGCTACACCTTC. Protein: CASSPLVAATGYGYTF. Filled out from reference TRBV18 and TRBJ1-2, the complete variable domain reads NAGVMQNPRHLVRRRGQEARLRCSPMKGHSHVYWYRQLPEEGLKFMVYLQKENIIDESGMPKERFSAEFPKEGPSILRIQQVVRGDSAAYFCASSPLVAATGYGYTFGSGTRLTVV.

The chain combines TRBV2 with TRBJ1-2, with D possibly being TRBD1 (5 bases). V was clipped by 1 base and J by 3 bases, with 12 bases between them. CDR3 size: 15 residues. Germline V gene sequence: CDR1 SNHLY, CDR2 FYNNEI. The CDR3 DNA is TGTGCCAGCAGTGAAGGCCAGGGCGGACACTATGGCTACACCTTC. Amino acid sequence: CASSEGQGGHYGYTF.

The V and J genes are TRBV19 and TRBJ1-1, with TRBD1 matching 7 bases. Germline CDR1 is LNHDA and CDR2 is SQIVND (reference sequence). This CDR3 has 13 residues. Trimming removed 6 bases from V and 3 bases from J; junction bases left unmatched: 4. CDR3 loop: CASSIDRDTEAFF. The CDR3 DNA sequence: TGTGCCAGTAGCATCGACAGGGACACTGAAGCTTTCTTT.

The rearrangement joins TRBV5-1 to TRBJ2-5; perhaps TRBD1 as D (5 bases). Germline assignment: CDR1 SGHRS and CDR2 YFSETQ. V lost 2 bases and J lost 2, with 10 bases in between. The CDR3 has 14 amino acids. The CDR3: CASSFDWTQETQYF. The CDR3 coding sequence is TGCGCCAGCAGCTTCGACTGGACACAAGAGACCCAGTACTTC.

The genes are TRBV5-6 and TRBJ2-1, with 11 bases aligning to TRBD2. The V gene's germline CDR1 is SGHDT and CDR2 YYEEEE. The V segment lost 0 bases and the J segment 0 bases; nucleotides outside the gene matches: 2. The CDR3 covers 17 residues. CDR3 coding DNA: TGTGCCAGCAGCTTGGTGCTAGCGGGGGGCTCCTACAATGAGCAGTTCTTC. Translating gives CASSLVLAGGSYNEQFF.

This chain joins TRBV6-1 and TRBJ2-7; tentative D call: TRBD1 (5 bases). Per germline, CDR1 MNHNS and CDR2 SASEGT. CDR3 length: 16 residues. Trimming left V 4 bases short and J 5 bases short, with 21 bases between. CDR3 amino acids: CASSGPGSYLEDEQYV. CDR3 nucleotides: TGTGCCAGCAGTGGCCCAGGGTCCTACCTTGAGGACGAGCAGTACGTC.

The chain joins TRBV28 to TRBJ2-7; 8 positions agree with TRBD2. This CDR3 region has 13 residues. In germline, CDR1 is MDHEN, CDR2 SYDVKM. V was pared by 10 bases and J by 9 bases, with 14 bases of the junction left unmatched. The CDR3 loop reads CATGGTASGAQYV. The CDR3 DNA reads TGTGCCACGGGGGGGACTGCCTCTGGGGCGCAGTACGTC.

The DNA of the CDR3 is TGTGCCAGCTCACCCCCGGGACAGCTAGAGACCCAGTACTTC. Translated, it gives CASSPPGQLETQYF. This chain connects TRBV18 to TRBJ2-5; 7 bases map to TRBD1. CDR3 length: 14 residues. Germline V gives CDR1 KGHSH, CDR2 LQKENI. Losses at the gene ends were 3 bases for V and 4 bases for J; bases not matched to a gene: 5.

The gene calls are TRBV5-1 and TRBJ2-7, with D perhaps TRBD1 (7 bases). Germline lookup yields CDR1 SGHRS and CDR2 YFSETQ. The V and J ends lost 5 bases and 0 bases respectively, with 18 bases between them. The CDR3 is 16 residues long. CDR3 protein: CASSPRGAGASYEQYF. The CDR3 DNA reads TGCGCCAGCAGTCCCAGGGGGGCAGGGGCCTCCTACGAGCAGTACTTC.

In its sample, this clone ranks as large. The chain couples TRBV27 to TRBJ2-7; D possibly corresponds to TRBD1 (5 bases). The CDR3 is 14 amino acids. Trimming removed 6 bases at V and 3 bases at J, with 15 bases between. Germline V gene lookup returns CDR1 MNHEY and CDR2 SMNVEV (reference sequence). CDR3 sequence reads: CASSPAGYGYEQYF. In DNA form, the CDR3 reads TGTGCCAGCAGCCCCGCAGGGTACGGCTACGAGCAGTACTTC.

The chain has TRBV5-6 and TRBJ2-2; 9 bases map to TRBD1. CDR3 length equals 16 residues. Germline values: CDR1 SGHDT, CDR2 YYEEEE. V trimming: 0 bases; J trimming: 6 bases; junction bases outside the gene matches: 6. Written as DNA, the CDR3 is TGTGCCAGCAGCTTGGCACAGGGGGCGGACGCCGGGGAGCTGTTTTTT. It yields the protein CASSLAQGADAGELFF.

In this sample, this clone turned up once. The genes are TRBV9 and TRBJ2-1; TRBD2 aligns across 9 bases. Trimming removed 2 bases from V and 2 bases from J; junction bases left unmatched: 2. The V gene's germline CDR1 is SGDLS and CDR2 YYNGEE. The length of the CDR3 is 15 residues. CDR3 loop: CASSVGGGAYNEQFF. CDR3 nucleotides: TGTGCCAGCAGCGTGGGCGGGGGGGCCTACAATGAGCAGTTCTTC.

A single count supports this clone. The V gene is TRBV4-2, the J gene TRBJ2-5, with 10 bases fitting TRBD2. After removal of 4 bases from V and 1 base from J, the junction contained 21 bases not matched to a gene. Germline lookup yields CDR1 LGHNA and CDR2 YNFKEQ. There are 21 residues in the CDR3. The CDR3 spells CASSPRTTLAGANIIQETQYF. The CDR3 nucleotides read TGTGCCAGCAGCCCGCGAACAACTCTAGCGGGGGCTAATATAATCCAAGAGACCCAGTACTTC.

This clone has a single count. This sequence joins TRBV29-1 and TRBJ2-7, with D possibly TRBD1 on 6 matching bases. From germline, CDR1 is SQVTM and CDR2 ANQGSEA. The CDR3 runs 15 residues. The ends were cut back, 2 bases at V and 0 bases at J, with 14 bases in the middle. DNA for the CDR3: TGCAGCGTTGAAACCCCCACAGGGCCCTCCTACGAGCAGTACGTC. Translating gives CSVETPTGPSYEQYV.

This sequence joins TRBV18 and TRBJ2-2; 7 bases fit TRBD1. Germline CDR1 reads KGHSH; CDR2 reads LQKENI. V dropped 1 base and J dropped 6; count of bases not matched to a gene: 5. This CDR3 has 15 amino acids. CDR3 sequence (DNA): TGTGCCAGCTCACCACTGACAGGGAGAGCCGGGGAGCTGTTTTTT. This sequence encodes CASSPLTGRAGELFF.

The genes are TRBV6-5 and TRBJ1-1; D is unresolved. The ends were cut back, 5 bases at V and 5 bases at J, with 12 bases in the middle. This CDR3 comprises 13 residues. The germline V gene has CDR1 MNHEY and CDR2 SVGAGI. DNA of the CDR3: TGTGCCAGCAGTAGAGGCAGTTTGACTGAAGCTTTCTTT. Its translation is CASSRGSLTEAFF.

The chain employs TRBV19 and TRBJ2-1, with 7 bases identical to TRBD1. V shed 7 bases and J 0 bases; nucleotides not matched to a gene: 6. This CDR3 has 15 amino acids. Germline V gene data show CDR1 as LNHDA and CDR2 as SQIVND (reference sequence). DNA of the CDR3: TGTGCCAGTAATCGTAGGACAGGCTCCTACAATGAGCAGTTCTTC. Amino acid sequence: CASNRRTGSYNEQFF.

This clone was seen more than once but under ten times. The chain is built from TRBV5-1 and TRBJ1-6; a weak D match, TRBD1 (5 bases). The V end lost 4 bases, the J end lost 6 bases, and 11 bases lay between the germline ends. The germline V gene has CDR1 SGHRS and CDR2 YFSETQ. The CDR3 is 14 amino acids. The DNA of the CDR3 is TGCGCCAGCAGCCCACAGGAAGGTAATTCACCCCTCCACTTT. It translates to CASSPQEGNSPLHF. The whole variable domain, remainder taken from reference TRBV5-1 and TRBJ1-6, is KAGVTQTPRYLIKTRGQQVTLSCSPISGHRSVSWYQQTPGQGLQFLFEYFSETQRNKGNFPGRFSGRQFSNSRSEMNVSTLELGDSALYLCASSPQEGNSPLHFGNGTRLTVT.

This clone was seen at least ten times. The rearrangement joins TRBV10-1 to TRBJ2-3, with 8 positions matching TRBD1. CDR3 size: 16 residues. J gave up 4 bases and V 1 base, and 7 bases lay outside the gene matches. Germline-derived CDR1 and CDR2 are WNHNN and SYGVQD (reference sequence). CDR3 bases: TGCGCCAGCAGTGAGTTCGGACAGGGAAGCGCAGATACGCAGTATTTT. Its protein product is CASSEFGQGSADTQYF.

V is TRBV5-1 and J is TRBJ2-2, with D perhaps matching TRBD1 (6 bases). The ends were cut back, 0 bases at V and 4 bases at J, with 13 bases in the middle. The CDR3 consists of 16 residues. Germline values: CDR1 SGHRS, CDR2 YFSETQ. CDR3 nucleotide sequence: TGCGCCAGCAGCTTGGCCAGGGGTTTGAGCACCGGGGAGCTGTTTTTT. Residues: CASSLARGLSTGELFF. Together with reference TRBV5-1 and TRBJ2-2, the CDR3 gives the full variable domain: KAGVTQTPRYLIKTRGQQVTLSCSPISGHRSVSWYQQTPGQGLQFLFEYFSETQRNKGNFPGRFSGRQFSNSRSEMNVSTLELGDSALYLCASSLARGLSTGELFFGEGSRLTVL.

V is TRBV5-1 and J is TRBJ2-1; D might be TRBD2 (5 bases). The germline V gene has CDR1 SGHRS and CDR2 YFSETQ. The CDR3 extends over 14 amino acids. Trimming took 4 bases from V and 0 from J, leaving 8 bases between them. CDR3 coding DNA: TGCGCCAGCAGCCAGCGGAGCTCCTACAATGAGCAGTTCTTC. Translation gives CASSQRSSYNEQFF. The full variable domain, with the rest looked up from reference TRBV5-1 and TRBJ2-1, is KAGVTQTPRYLIKTRGQQVTLSCSPISGHRSVSWYQQTPGQGLQFLFEYFSETQRNKGNFPGRFSGRQFSNSRSEMNVSTLELGDSALYLCASSQRSSYNEQFFGPGTRLTVL.